This T cell receptor (beta chain) was sequenced for a study of OX40 agonist ivuxolimab in advanced cancers. Background on the study: Of the participants, over 30% had some prior anti-PD-1, anti-PD-L1 or anti-CTLA-4 therapy, which was allowed. Of the patients, three showed partial responses, one with hepatocellular carcinoma and two with cutaneous melanoma.

It was autoimmune disease history or systemic immunosuppression that excluded patients. Some clones are missing from TCRdb's copy, which holds only in-frame ones; the method was immunoSEQ multiplex PCR. The table lists roughly 110,000 clones, approximately 90% of them singletons, with roughly 1.2% in the top ten. The V end lost 2 bases, the J end lost 6 bases, and 15 bases lay between the germline ends. The CDR3 loop spans 14 amino acids. The germline gives CDR1 SGDLS, CDR2 YYNGEE. The sequencing here drew on CD4+ or CD8+ T cells sorted from blood, taken in a trial of the OX40 agonist ivuxolimab. This TCR was sampled from an adult with an advanced solid tumor such as melanoma, head and neck, liver or kidney cancer. The chain couples TRBV9 to TRBJ2-7, with a weak D call TRBD1 (6 bases). The CDR3: CASSVTGPASEQYF. As DNA, the CDR3 is TGTGCCAGCAGCGTTACAGGGCCAGCGAGCGAGCAGTACTTC.